The 9 T cell receptor beta chains listed next were all sequenced from one sample in a study of blood T cell repertoires in COVID-19. Sequencing was performed with immunoSEQ multiplex PCR; in TCRdb, only in-frame clones are kept and a portion is missing. The table shows 72,000 or so clones, with approximately 88% occurring only once. The specimen sequenced was peripheral blood. The receptor source for this set is a man between 50 and 59 years old with active COVID-19.

The chain couples TRBV11-2 to TRBJ1-3, with D hard to call. Germline V gene sequence: CDR1 SGHAT, CDR2 FQNNGV. Trimming stripped 7 bases from V and 5 bases from J, with 15 bases between. The CDR3 has 14 amino acids. The CDR3 protein is CASILSGYRNTIYF. CDR3 nucleotides: TGTGCCAGCATCCTGAGCGGGTACCGAAACACCATATATTTT.

The V gene is TRBV5-1, the J gene TRBJ1-2; the D gene is possibly TRBD1 (5 bases). Germline V gives CDR1 SGHRS, CDR2 YFSETQ. This CDR3 is 14 amino acids long. V was shortened by 0 bases and J by 4 bases, with 10 bases between the two germline ends. CDR3 bases: TGCGCCAGCAGCTTGGAGGGGAACGGCTATGGCTACACCTTC. This translates into CASSLEGNGYGYTF.

In its sample, this clone was seen once. The same CDR3 also results from other DNA sequences found in this sample. The chain carries TRBV2 and TRBJ2-7; 14 nucleotides agree with TRBD2. CDR3 length: 14 amino acids. The trim removed 6 bases at V and 4 bases at J, leaving 2 bases unmatched. Germline V gene data show CDR1 as SNHLY and CDR2 as FYNNEI. CDR3 amino acids: CASSGTSGSYEQYF. CDR3 coding DNA: TGTGCCAGCAGCGGGACTAGCGGGAGTTACGAGCAGTACTTC.

The CDR3 bases are TGTGCCAGCAATTCACGGGGGACTAGCGACAATGAGCAGTTCTTC. Protein: CASNSRGTSDNEQFF. The chain couples TRBV9 to TRBJ2-1; 10 bases match TRBD2. The CDR3 has 15 residues. After removal of 6 bases from V and 5 bases from J, the junction contained 8 bases not matched to a gene. CDR1 is SGDLS, CDR2 YYNGEE, per germline.

The chain couples TRBV7-9 to TRBJ1-5, with 8 bases fitting TRBD1. The CDR3 consists of 16 residues. The V segment lost 5 bases and the J segment 1 base; nucleotides outside the gene matches: 7. The germline V gene encodes CDR1 SEHNR and CDR2 FQNEAQ (reference sequence). The CDR3 loop reads CASSPGQGGSNQPQHF. CDR3 in DNA: TGTGCCAGCAGCCCTGGACAGGGTGGGAGCAATCAGCCCCAGCATTTT.

The chain carries TRBV27 and TRBJ2-7, with D perhaps TRBD2 (5 bases). V shed 6 bases and J shed 2 bases, with 14 bases lying between them. The CDR3 sequence is 14 residues long. CDR1 and CDR2 (germline): MNHEY, SMNVEV (reference sequence). DNA for the CDR3: TGTGCCAGCAGCCAATTGAGGGAACCCTACGAGCAGTACTTC. Its protein is CASSQLREPYEQYF.

The V and J genes are TRBV9 and TRBJ1-1, with TRBD1 as a possible D gene (5 bases). Looked up from germline, CDR1 is SGDLS and CDR2 is YYNGEE. V shed 6 bases and J shed 1 base, with 16 bases lying between them. The CDR3 extends over 15 amino acids. The CDR3 loop reads CASTRDRAGNTEAFF. CDR3 in DNA: TGTGCCAGCACCCGCGACAGAGCTGGGAACACTGAAGCTTTCTTT.

This clone was counted a few times. The gene calls are TRBV24-1 and TRBJ2-5; TRBD1 matches at 8 bases. There are 16 residues in the CDR3. After removal of 3 bases from V and 10 bases from J, the junction contained 15 bases not matched to a gene. CDR1 and CDR2 from the germline V gene are KGHDR and SFDVKD. CDR3 nucleotides: TGTGCCACCAGTGATCGAGCCTGGACAGGGATCGGGGGCCAGTACTTC. Translating gives CATSDRAWTGIGGQYF.

This chain joins TRBV4-3 and TRBJ1-1, with a weak D call TRBD1 (6 bases). Trimming cost V 7 bases and J 1 base, with 16 bases left between them. The CDR3 consists of 15 residues. Germline CDR1 and CDR2: LGHNA and YSLEER. Here the CDR3 reads CASNSGAQANTEAFF. The DNA for the CDR3 is TGCGCCAGCAACTCAGGGGCACAGGCGAACACTGAAGCTTTCTTT.